A single T cell receptor (beta chain) is shown here with its context. It has no known antigen specificity. No much larger clone exists at a distance of one base, and base qualities are not known. In light of the paper, this sample's time point label describes: baseline before first vaccination. Samples from vaccinated people were obtained from the UK trials COV001 and COV002, which included a single-blind randomized controlled phase 2/3 trial of AZD1222 (ChAdOx1 nCoV-19) in healthy adults. For TCRbeta chain sequencing, PBMC samples from trial participants were taken at day 0 and at day 28 after the second dose. The CDR3 regions of human TCRbeta chains were analyzed by immunosequencing. Concerning the study's data processing: Repertoire TCRs were matched against a reference library of SARS-CoV-2-specific TCRs generated with the MIRA antigen-specificity platform. Breadth meant the fraction of unique TCRs that were SARS-CoV-2-associated, whereas depth meant the fraction of total T cells that were SARS-CoV-2-associated. Each spike-specific TCR was assigned to its reactive spike region and to a CD4 or CD8 class using the MIRA data. Log10-transformed breadth and depth values were compared by one-way ANOVA with Sidak's multiple comparisons tests. The clones in this table, taken by TCRdb from immuneACCESS, are in-frame only. Not every clone is retained; where verified, under half of the shortfall comes from an unresolved V gene, and the cause of the rest is unknown. V and J calls and clone size are copied from that table; D and trimming were computed from the DNA. The sample contains about 110,000 clones, 88% of them found a single time. The top ten clones comprise over 15% of the sample.

These data belong to a study of T cell responses to AZD1222 COVID-19 vaccine (dated by TCRdb to the early 2020s). Study-wide context: AZD1222 recipients whose second dose came at about 4 weeks and those whose second dose came at about 12 weeks were combined into one group, since spike-specific TCR depth and breadth did not differ between the two schedules. A total of approximately 240 trial participants underwent TCR sequencing, of whom roughly 210 had received two doses of AZD1222 and approximately 25 had received two doses of the MenACWY control vaccine. Enrollment into the trials was organized by age into subgroups of 18-55, 56-69 and 70-plus years, and those subgroups contained 148, 28 and 57 TCR-sequenced participants, respectively.

The paper as a whole reports these results and caveats: Because no samples from the day 14 peak response were available, repertoires could be characterized only after the peak T cell response. After two AZD1222 doses, spike-specific TCR breadth and depth were significantly higher than at day 0 and than in MenACWY recipients. Epitopes outside the regions mutated in the B.1.351 and B.1.1.7 variants were reportedly recognized by nearly half of the unique spike-specific TCRs. The 56-69-year group was small, and its depth increase did not reach significance, likely because of low power. Most participants were white British and females outnumbered males, and the authors suggested that clonal diversity may have been underestimated. The whole spike protein was spanned by vaccine-associated CD4 TCRs, and dominant responses were seen in regions 160-218 and 743-854. Conclusions about previously exposed vaccinees were limited because only six AZD1222 recipients were SARS-CoV-2 seropositive at baseline.

This sequence originates from an adult in good health. The sample was peripheral blood, taken on day 0 of AZD1222 vaccination.

The CDR3 has the sequence CASSPRGGARGEAFF. The DNA sequence follows: TGTGCCAGCAGCCCCCGTGGAGGGGCTAGGGGTGAAGCTTTCTTT. The rearrangement joined TRBV6-2 or TRBV6-3 to TRBJ1-1; a weak D assignment points to TRBD1 (5 bases agree). CDR1 is given as MNHEY and CDR2 as SVGEGT, both from the germline V gene. The V end loses 6 bases and the J end loses 7 bases, and a stretch of 21 bases separates them. Counted from cysteine to phenylalanine, this CDR3 has 15 amino acids. Only the CDR3 DNA is retained, 45 bases long and in frame from the first base.